Listed below are T cell receptor beta chains from one sample, sequenced in a study of response to subunit inactivated influenza vaccine. One entry per CDR3 protein results from TCRdb running MiXCR on the RT-PCR reads. The sample includes roughly 540,000 distinct CDR3 sequences, approximately 20% of them seen just once. The data were also submitted as part of a second study, on T cells expressing NK-cell markers.

The material was CD4+ T cells sorted from PBMCs, obtained about 12 days after vaccination. The receptors shown here come from a man aged 45-60 years who received an inactivated influenza vaccine. Both conserved end residues are part of each CDR3. A D gene is named only where the DNA matches it firmly. Not every row has a clone size; where given, it reads once, few, many or a size class.

length	D	V	size	J	CDR3	DNA
11	-	TRBV6-2/TRBV6-3	-	TRBJ2-5	CASRGLETQYF	TGTGCCAGCAGAGGTTTAGAGACCCAGTACTTC
16	TRBD1	TRBV6-2/TRBV6-3	many	TRBJ2-7	CASSWRSDRENYEQYF	TGTGCCAGCAGTTGGAGATCGGACAGGGAGAACTACGAGCAGTACTTC
13	-	TRBV24-1	-	TRBJ2-2	CATGDSYTGELFF	TGTGCCACCGGGGACTCCTACACCGGGGAGCTGTTTTTT
16	-	TRBV7-8	-	TRBJ1-3	CASSLRRGTSGNSIYF	TGTGCCAGCAGCTTACGGCGGGGCACCTCTGGAAACTCCATATATTTT
13	-	TRBV12-3/TRBV12-4	few	TRBJ2-1	CASSLVEGLEQFF	TGTGCCAGCAGTTTAGTGGAGGGGCTTGAGCAGTTCTTC
15	-	TRBV20-1	-	TRBJ2-2	CSASPGGWGTGELFF	TGCAGTGCTAGCCCGGGGGGCTGGGGCACCGGGGAGCTGTTTTTT
16	-	TRBV12-3/TRBV12-4	-	TRBJ2-7	CASSYRSGTKVVEQYF	TGTGCCAGCAGTTACAGATCTGGGACAAAAGTCGTAGAGCAGTACTTC
14	TRBD2	TRBV5-5	-	TRBJ2-3	CASSAAGGTDTQYF	TGTGCCAGCAGCGCCGCGGGGGGCACAGATACGCAGTATTTT
14	-	TRBV5-1	few	TRBJ1-5	CASSPGQGEQPQHF	TGCGCCAGCAGCCCGGGCCAGGGAGAGCAGCCCCAGCATTTT
15	TRBD1	TRBV6-8	few	TRBJ2-2	CASSKDRANTGELFF	TGTGCCAGCAGTAAGGACAGGGCAAACACCGGGGAGCTGTTTTTT
16	TRBD2	TRBV20-1	-	TRBJ2-5	CCARVAGRGSQETQYF	TGCTGTGCTAGAGTGGCGGGGAGGGGTTCTCAAGAGACCCAGTACTTC
14	TRBD1	TRBV7-2	-	TRBJ2-1	CASSVGQVVNEQFF	TGTGCCAGCAGCGTTGGACAGGTGGTCAATGAGCAGTTCTTC
15	TRBD1	TRBV7-2	-	TRBJ2-3	CASSLDRVSADTQYF	TGTGCCAGCAGCCTGGACAGGGTTTCGGCAGATACGCAGTATTTT
13	-	TRBV7-2	few	TRBJ2-1	CASSIGRYNEQFF	TGTGCCAGCAGCATCGGGAGATACAATGAGCAGTTCTTC
13	-	TRBV20-1	few	TRBJ1-5	CSARAVPNQPQHF	TGCAGTGCTAGAGCCGTCCCCAATCAGCCCCAGCATTTT
15	-	TRBV28	-	TRBJ2-7	CASSPANGVGYEQYF	TGTGCCAGCAGTCCTGCGAATGGGGTCGGCTACGAGCAGTACTTC
15	TRBD2	TRBV15	-	TRBJ2-1	CATTIPTSGAGEQFF	TGTGCCACCACCATTCCGACTAGCGGGGCGGGTGAGCAGTTCTTC
15	TRBD1	TRBV14	few	TRBJ2-3	CASSQLGQGPDTQYF	TGTGCCAGCAGCCAACTCGGACAGGGGCCAGATACGCAGTATTTT
12	-	TRBV3-1	-	TRBJ2-1	CASSQGDFEQFF	TGTGCCAGCAGCCAAGGAGACTTTGAGCAGTTCTTC
16	-	TRBV24-1	-	TRBJ2-5	CATSDPTLGGEGTQYF	TGTGCCACCAGTGACCCCACCTTGGGAGGTGAAGGGACCCAGTACTTC
14	-	TRBV20-1	-	TRBJ1-2	CSAPGEAGRVGYTF	TGCAGTGCTCCGGGTGAGGCAGGGCGGGTCGGCTACACCTTC
15	-	TRBV7-2	-	TRBJ2-5	CASSLGWGAGETQYF	TGTGCCAGCAGCTTAGGCTGGGGGGCCGGAGAGACCCAGTACTTC
14	TRBD1	TRBV5-1	few	TRBJ2-1	CASSDDRGSNEQFF	TGCGCCAGCAGCGATGACAGGGGTTCGAATGAGCAGTTCTTC
11	-	TRBV12-3/TRBV12-4	few	TRBJ2-5	CASRASETQYF	TGTGCCAGCAGGGCATCAGAGACCCAGTACTTC
12	-	TRBV18	many	TRBJ2-7	CASSPSGDEQYF	TGTGCCAGCTCACCTTCAGGGGACGAGCAGTACTTC
13	-	TRBV7-9	-	TRBJ1-4	CASSRPGASKLFF	TGTGCCAGCAGCAGACCGGGAGCCTCGAAACTGTTTTTT
14	TRBD1	TRBV2	few	TRBJ1-2	CASRMNRGNYGYTF	TGTGCCAGCAGGATGAACAGGGGTAACTATGGCTACACCTTC
14	-	TRBV18	-	TRBJ1-2	CASSPKTGGYGYTF	TGTGCCAGCTCACCAAAGACAGGCGGTTATGGCTACACCTTC
15	TRBD1	TRBV7-2	-	TRBJ2-1	CASTLQGDSYNEQFF	TGTGCCAGCACTCTTCAGGGGGACTCCTACAATGAGCAGTTCTTC
12	-	TRBV3-1	few	TRBJ2-1	CASSLYTDEQFF	TGTGCCAGCAGCCTCTATACGGATGAGCAGTTCTTC
16	-	TRBV7-9	few	TRBJ1-6	CASSFYTNGGNSPLHF	TGTGCCAGCAGCTTCTACACTAATGGGGGTAATTCACCCCTCCACTTT
14	-	TRBV12-3/TRBV12-4	few	TRBJ1-5	CASSPGLSNQPQHF	TGTGCCAGCAGTCCGGGCCTTAGCAATCAGCCCCAGCATTTT